Below, 30 T cell receptor beta chains from the same sample are listed, as sequenced in a study of CD8 T cells in ankylosing spondylitis. Notes on the study in general: Among TCR beta sequences, a motif of several highly homologous variants appeared characteristic of ankylosing spondylitis blood.

These receptors lack a known antigen. Each CDR3 protein gets one entry after TCRdb re-called the 5' RACE reads with MiXCR. Of roughly 90,000 distinct CDR3 sequences in the sample, approximately 9.6% were seen once. Sequenced sample: blood, either unsorted or a sorted T cell fraction (not recorded which). The source of these receptors is a male donor with ankylosing spondylitis.

This clonotype was seen a few times. V and J are TRBV13 and TRBJ2-7; 7 bases are shared with TRBD2. Germline loops: CDR1 PRHDT, CDR2 FYEKMQ (reference sequence). The CDR3 is made up of 14 amino acids. After removal of 5 bases from V and 3 bases from J, the junction contained 7 bases not matched to a gene. The CDR3 coding sequence is TGTGCCAGCAGCCCGAGGACTAGATACTACGAGCAGTACTTC. As protein: CASSPRTRYYEQYF.

This clonotype was detected a few times. The chain couples TRBV7-9 to TRBJ2-3; perhaps TRBD1 as D (7 bases). This CDR3 is built from 17 residues. The germline V gene encodes CDR1 SEHNR and CDR2 FQNEAQ (reference sequence). The V end was cut by 5 bases, the J end by 2 bases, with 20 bases between. Here the CDR3 reads CASSISFRGAYTDTQYF. CDR3 DNA sequence: TGTGCCAGCAGCATCAGCTTCAGGGGGGCGTACACAGATACGCAGTATTTT.

This clonotype appeared many times. The V call is TRBV7-2, the J call TRBJ1-3, with D tentatively TRBD1 (5 bases). Trimming pared 5 bases from V and 1 base from J, leaving 6 bases between. The CDR3 runs to 13 residues. In germline, CDR1 is SGHTA, CDR2 FQGNSA. The DNA for the CDR3 is TGTGCCAGCAGCGCAGGGTCTGGAAACACCATATATTTT. It is translated as CASSAGSGNTIYF. The full variable domain, its missing parts supplied by reference TRBV7-2 and TRBJ1-3, is GAGVSQSPSNKVTEKGKDVELRCDPISGHTALYWYRQSLGQGLEFLIYFQGNSAPDKSGLPSDRFSAERTGGSVSTLTIQRTQQEDSAVYLCASSAGSGNTIYFGEGSWLTVV.

This clonotype has a handful of counts. The chain has TRBV3-1 and TRBJ2-1, with TRBD2 as a possible D gene (6 bases). Trimming took 0 bases from V and 2 from J, leaving 17 bases between them. Germline V gene sequence: CDR1 LGHDT, CDR2 YNNKEL (reference sequence). The CDR3 totals 18 residues. The CDR3 protein is CASSQDSLGGIPYNEQFF. For the CDR3, the DNA is TGTGCCAGCAGCCAAGATTCGTTGGGCGGGATTCCCTACAATGAGCAGTTCTTC.

This clonotype was detected many times. CDR3 in DNA: TGCGCCAGCAGCTTGGGAGCTGAAGCTTTCTTT. Amino acids: CASSLGAEAFF. This chain joins TRBV5-1 and TRBJ1-1, with D unclear. The CDR3 loop spans 11 amino acids. Germline-derived CDR1 and CDR2 are SGHRS and YFSETQ. Trimming stripped 0 bases from V and 6 bases from J, with 3 bases between.

The rearrangement uses TRBV3-1 and TRBJ2-1; tentative D call: TRBD2 (6 bases). Germline V gene sequence: CDR1 LGHDT, CDR2 YNNKEL (reference sequence). The CDR3 is made up of 13 amino acids. Deletions cut 2 bases from V and 8 bases from J, with 10 bases between. The CDR3 DNA reads TGTGCCAGCAGCCAACCGGGAGCCCATGAGCAGTTCTTC. Translation gives CASSQPGAHEQFF.

The chain has TRBV30 and TRBJ2-1; 8 bases align to TRBD2. The germline V gene has CDR1 GTSNPN and CDR2 SVGIG (reference sequence). V dropped 1 base and J dropped 7; count of bases not matched to a gene: 6. This CDR3 is built from 14 residues. CDR3 coding DNA: TGTGCCTGGAGTGGTAGCGGGACACGGAATGAGCAGTTCTTC. Its protein product is CAWSGSGTRNEQFF.

This clonotype was detected many times. This chain connects TRBV5-1 to TRBJ2-1; D is unclear. The CDR3 extends over 12 amino acids. CDR1 and CDR2 (germline): SGHRS, YFSETQ. The V end was cut by 4 bases, the J end by 3 bases, with 5 bases between. The CDR3 loop reads CASSGDYNEQFF. CDR3 coding DNA: TGCGCCAGCAGCGGGGACTACAATGAGCAGTTCTTC.

In this sample, this clonotype turned up many times. This chain links TRBV3-1 with TRBJ2-3; D is unclear. Germline assignment: CDR1 LGHDT and CDR2 YNNKEL (reference sequence). The CDR3 is made up of 13 amino acids. Trimming removed 0 bases at V and 3 bases at J, with 4 bases between. The CDR3, as DNA: TGTGCCAGCAGCCAAGATGGGACAGATACGCAGTATTTT. Translated: CASSQDGTDTQYF.

The V gene is TRBV2, the J gene TRBJ2-5, with 7 bases matching TRBD1. Germline V gene data show CDR1 as SNHLY and CDR2 as FYNNEI. J was trimmed by 5 bases and V by 8 bases; bases with no gene match: 5. CDR3 length: 12 residues. CDR3 loop: CASLDRRETQYF. CDR3 coding DNA: TGTGCCAGCTTGGACAGGCGGGAGACCCAGTACTTC.

This clonotype has at least ten counts. CDR3 sequence: CASGSRQGIRTDTQYF. The CDR3 DNA is TGTGCTAGTGGATCACGCCAGGGGATACGGACAGATACGCAGTATTTT. The V call is TRBV12-5, the J call TRBJ2-3; the D gene is possibly TRBD1 (6 bases). The CDR3 contains 16 residues. In germline, CDR1 is LGHNT, CDR2 FRNRAP. Trimming shortened V by 6 bases and J by 3 bases, and 19 bases separated the two germline ends.

The chain is built from TRBV6-1 and TRBJ2-7; D gene ambiguous. There are 13 residues in the CDR3. The V gene's germline CDR1 is MNHNS and CDR2 SASEGT. Trimming left V 6 bases short and J 0 bases short, with 9 bases between. The CDR3 sequence is CASSPAVSYEQYV. CDR3 in DNA: TGTGCCAGCAGCCCCGCGGTCTCCTACGAGCAGTACGTC.

The table lists this clonotype with many counts. The rearrangement uses TRBV12-3 or TRBV12-4 and TRBJ2-1; D remains unclear. This CDR3 region has 14 residues. Deletions cut 4 bases from V and 2 bases from J, with 9 bases between. The CDR3 sequence: CASSWEHPYNEQFF. In DNA form, the CDR3 reads TGTGCCAGCAGTTGGGAACACCCCTACAATGAGCAGTTCTTC.

This clonotype was picked up many times. The gene calls are TRBV10-3 and TRBJ2-7; TRBD2 matches 9 bases. Germline assignment: CDR1 ENHRY and CDR2 SYGVKD. CDR3 length equals 14 residues. V gave up 4 bases and J gave up 4 bases; unmatched junction bases: 5. The CDR3 is CAISVAAGGYEQYF. The CDR3 DNA follows: TGTGCCATCAGTGTAGCAGCGGGGGGATACGAGCAGTACTTC.

This clonotype was seen many times. The genes are TRBV5-6 and TRBJ2-1; 10 positions agree with TRBD2. CDR1 and CDR2 (germline): SGHDT, YYEEEE. V lost 4 bases and J lost 10; bases outside the gene matches: 8. The CDR3 totals 14 residues. Written as DNA, the CDR3 is TGTGCCAGCAGCCCGATTACGACTAGCGGGGAGCAGTTCTTC. Its translation is CASSPITTSGEQFF.

The rearrangement joins TRBV20-1 to TRBJ2-2, with D possibly matching TRBD1 (6 bases). The CDR3 contains 14 residues. Trimming took off 4 bases at V and 0 bases at J, with 9 bases between the two ends. The germline V gene encodes CDR1 DFQATT and CDR2 SNEGSKA (reference sequence). The CDR3 nucleotides are TGCAGTGCTACAACAGGGACGAACACCGGGGAGCTGTTTTTT. Amino acids: CSATTGTNTGELFF.

In its sample, this clonotype was seen many times. The chain employs TRBV14 and TRBJ2-1, with 10 bases fitting TRBD2. The CDR3 contains 21 residues. Trimming took 3 bases from V and 0 from J; bases not matched to a gene: 17. Germline V CDR1 and CDR2: SGHDN, FVKESK. This CDR3 reads CASSHPGLSLAGDSSYNEQFF. The CDR3 DNA reads as TGTGCCAGCAGCCATCCGGGACTCAGCCTAGCGGGGGATAGCTCCTACAATGAGCAGTTCTTC. The full variable domain, its missing parts supplied by reference TRBV14 and TRBJ2-1, is EAGVTQFPSHSVIEKGQTVTLRCDPISGHDNLYWYRRVMGKEIKFLLHFVKESKQDESGMPNNRFLAERTGGTYSTLKVQPAELEDSGVYFCASSHPGLSLAGDSSYNEQFFGPGTRLTVL.

This chain's CDR3 is CASSFIGHTNTGELFF. CDR3 nucleotide sequence: TGTGCCAGCAGTTTCATCGGACACACGAACACCGGGGAGCTGTTTTTT. V is TRBV27 and J is TRBJ2-2; D may be TRBD1 (5 bases). The CDR3 spans 16 residues. Germline-derived CDR1 and CDR2 are MNHEY and SMNVEV (reference sequence). V shed 3 bases and J shed 0 bases, with 11 bases lying between them.

In this sample, this clonotype turned up a few times. The rearrangement links TRBV4-1 to TRBJ2-7, with D possibly TRBD1 on 6 matching bases. V dropped 4 bases and J dropped 6 bases, with 13 bases sitting between them. From germline, CDR1 is MGHRA and CDR2 YSYEKL. The CDR3 contains 13 residues. The chain's CDR3 is CASSPFRGSEQYV. The CDR3 DNA sequence: TGCGCCAGCAGCCCCTTCAGGGGTAGCGAGCAGTACGTC.

Comment on this clonotype: A clone one base away is much larger, so this may be a read error. The chain employs TRBV6-1 and TRBJ1-5; maybe TRBD1 (5 bases). Deletions cut 4 bases from V and 1 base from J, with 11 bases between. Germline CDR1 MNHNS, CDR2 SASEGT. This CDR3 region has 15 residues. This CDR3 reads CASSAYRRSNQPQHF. As DNA, the CDR3 is TGTGCCAGCAGTGCCTACAGGCGCAGCAATCAGCCCCAGCATTTT.

In its sample, this clonotype was seen a few times. This chain uses TRBV20-1 with TRBJ2-7; 7 nucleotides align to TRBD2. After removal of 6 bases from V and 4 bases from J, the junction contained 9 bases not matched to a gene. Germline CDR1 reads DFQATT; CDR2 reads SNEGSKA (reference sequence). CDR3 length: 13 residues. The DNA for the CDR3 is TGCAGTGCGGTGGGGGGGGAAAGTTACGAGCAGTACTTC. This sequence encodes CSAVGGESYEQYF.

There are a few counts of this clonotype. The rearrangement links TRBV7-8 to TRBJ1-4; D not resolved. The length of the CDR3 is 11 residues. Trimming took 4 bases from V and 10 from J, leaving 7 bases between them. Germline V gene lookup returns CDR1 SGHVS and CDR2 FQNEAQ. In DNA form, the CDR3 reads TGTGCCAGCAGCTCTTCAGGAAAACTGTTTTTT. Translating it yields CASSSSGKLFF.

This sequence joins TRBV15 and TRBJ2-1; TRBD1 agrees at 10 bases. V gave up 1 base and J gave up 7 bases; unmatched junction bases: 7. The CDR3 runs to 16 residues. Germline CDR1 and CDR2: LNHNV and YYDKDF (reference sequence). The CDR3 sequence: CATSRGSDRGRNEQFF. The DNA of the CDR3 is TGTGCCACCAGCAGAGGGTCGGACAGGGGGAGGAATGAGCAGTTCTTC.

This clonotype was seen only a few times. The V gene is TRBV2, the J gene TRBJ2-2; D tentatively reads TRBD1 or TRBD2 (5 bases each). CDR1 and CDR2 (germline): SNHLY, FYNNEI. This CDR3 has 16 residues. V lost 6 bases to trimming and J lost 5 bases, with 19 bases between them. The CDR3 sequence: CASRHGYPEGTGELFF. The CDR3, as DNA: TGTGCCAGCAGGCATGGATACCCCGAGGGGACCGGGGAGCTGTTTTTT.

Many counts were recorded for this clonotype. This chain uses TRBV27 with TRBJ1-2; 7 bases match TRBD1. This CDR3 has 13 amino acids. Germline V lookup: CDR1 MNHEY, CDR2 SMNVEV (reference sequence). V trimming: 5 bases; J trimming: 6 bases; junction bases outside the gene matches: 6. The CDR3 DNA reads as TGTGCCAGCAGTCCGCTACAGGGGCATGGCTACACCTTC. This gives the protein CASSPLQGHGYTF.

This clonotype was seen a handful of times. V and J are TRBV25-1 and TRBJ2-7; the D is unclear. V was pared by 0 bases and J by 8 bases, with 5 bases between. CDR1 is MGHDK and CDR2 is SYGVNS in the germline V gene. The CDR3 contains 11 residues. The DNA of the CDR3 is TGTGCCAGCAGTGAATATATACAGCAGTACTTC. Protein product: CASSEYIQQYF.

The rearrangement joins TRBV13 to TRBJ1-2; D call uncertain. Germline values: CDR1 PRHDT, CDR2 FYEKMQ (reference sequence). Trimming left V 5 bases short and J 3 bases short, with 16 bases between. CDR3 length: 15 residues. As DNA, the CDR3 is TGTGCCAGCAGCGCCACCGGGCTTATCGACTATGGCTACACCTTC. Translated: CASSATGLIDYGYTF.

This clonotype was detected only a few times. The chain is built from TRBV29-1 and TRBJ1-2; D is ambiguous. Germline assignment: CDR1 SQVTM and CDR2 ANQGSEA. The length of the CDR3 is 11 residues. V lost 5 bases and J lost 8, with 12 bases in between. The CDR3 nucleotides read TGCAGCGTTCCCCTGATTAAAGGCTACACCTTC. It yields the protein CSVPLIKGYTF.

The rearrangement joins TRBV7-2 to TRBJ1-4, with no clear D. The CDR3 is 15 residues long. In germline, CDR1 is SGHTA, CDR2 FQGNSA. V was trimmed by 3 bases and J by 3 bases, leaving 11 bases between them. The CDR3 region has the DNA TGTGCCAGCAGCTTGGGCTGGATCGCTAATGAAAAACTGTTTTTT. It specifies CASSLGWIANEKLFF.

This clonotype came up many times. The V call is TRBV4-1, the J call TRBJ2-1; the D gene is possibly TRBD2 (6 bases). CDR1 MGHRA and CDR2 YSYEKL come from the germline V gene. The CDR3 runs 16 residues. Trimming shortened V by 0 bases and J by 11 bases, and 20 bases separated the two germline ends. The CDR3 is CASSQDLAGSNNQQFF. The CDR3 DNA sequence: TGCGCCAGCAGCCAAGATCTCGCGGGATCGAATAATCAGCAGTTCTTC.